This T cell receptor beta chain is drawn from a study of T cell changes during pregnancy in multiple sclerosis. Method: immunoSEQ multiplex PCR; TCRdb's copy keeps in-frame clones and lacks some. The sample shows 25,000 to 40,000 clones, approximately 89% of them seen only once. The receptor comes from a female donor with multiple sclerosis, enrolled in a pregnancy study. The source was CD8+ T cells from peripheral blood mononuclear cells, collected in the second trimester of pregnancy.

CDR3 amino acids: CASSYDRQGAWYEQYF. CDR3 DNA: TGTGCCAGCAGTTACGACCGGCAGGGGGCTTGGTACGAGCAGTACTTC. The V and J genes are TRBV6-5 and TRBJ2-7; 8 positions agree with TRBD1. Germline V CDR1 and CDR2: MNHEY, SVGAGI. The CDR3 totals 16 residues. Trimming removed 2 bases from V and 4 bases from J; junction bases left unmatched: 10.